The clone carrying this T cell receptor beta chain was picked up many times. The data were taken from a study of breast tumors, draining lymph nodes, adjacent tissues. Germline lookup yields CDR1 MNHNS and CDR2 SASEGT. The CDR3 runs to 13 residues. V was cut by 6 bases and J by 2 bases, with 10 bases left in between. A single record per CDR3 protein comes from TCRdb applying MiXCR to the multiplex PCR reads. The sample has around 140,000 distinct CDR3 sequences, about 20% seen once. The lymph nodes were axillary draining lymph nodes from breast cancer patients. This receptor was identified in a female donor with breast cancer. Some clones in this sample may be carry-over from other donors' samples. V gene TRBV6-1 combines with J gene TRBJ1-2, with TRBD1 as a possible D gene (6 bases). Input material: axillary lymph node tissue. This chain's CDR3 is CASSAGTNYGYTF. In DNA form, the CDR3 reads TGTGCCAGCAGCGCCGGGACAAACTATGGCTACACCTTC.